This is a list of T cell receptor beta chains from one sample in a study of T-cell memory formation after mild COVID-19. TCRdb independently ran MiXCR on the 5' RACE reads; one entry per CDR3 protein. This sample has approximately 240,000 distinct CDR3 sequences, with 16% found just once. The sequenced sample was PBMCs or a T cell subset sorted from them (not recorded which). The source is a man aged 18 to 35 who had mild COVID-19 (a few samples of this study predate the infection). Cell type and time point are not known. CDR3s include the opening cysteine and the closing phenylalanine or tryptophan. D genes are given only for firm matches. A clone size is listed for some rows: how often the clone was seen (once, few, many), or a class if it is expanded.

TRBJ2-1 | few | TRBV12-3/TRBV12-4 | NA | TGTGCCAGCAGGATGGGTGGAACCATACCGGGTGAGCAGTTCTTC | CASRMGGTIPGEQFF
TRBJ2-3 | many | TRBV2 | NA | TGTGCCAGCAGTGGGAGGGATACGCAGTATTTT | CASSGRDTQYF
TRBJ1-1 | once | TRBV5-1 | NA | TGCGCCAGTCAGACAGGCCAGAACACTGAAGCTTTCTTT | CASQTGQNTEAFF
TRBJ1-5 | many | TRBV7-2 | NA | TGTGCCAGCAGCTTCGACGGGGGCTATCAGCCCCAGCATTTT | CASSFDGGYQPQHF
TRBJ2-5 | NA | TRBV3-1 | NA | TGTGCCAGCAGCCAAGGGACAGCCGGGGAGACCCAGTGCTTC | CASSQGTAGETQCF
TRBJ1-6 | few | TRBV5-5 | NA | TGTGCCAGCAGCAGGACCCCGACCGCGGACAGTGGGGTGGTGGATATCTCACCCCTCCACTTT | CASSRTPTADSGVVDISPLHF
TRBJ2-7 | NA | TRBV5-1 | NA | TGCGCCAGCATGGACAGTTACGAGCAGTACTTC | CASMDSYEQYF
TRBJ1-1 | NA | TRBV10-3 | NA | TGTGCCATCAGTGAGCTAGTTAGTGAAGCTTTCTTT | CAISELVSEAFF
TRBJ2-3 | many | TRBV5-6 | NA | TGTGCCAGCACTTCCTCCAAGGGGCAGGCAGATACGCAGTATTTT | CASTSSKGQADTQYF
TRBJ2-3 | few | TRBV24-1 | TRBD1 | TGTGCCACCAGTGTGACAGGGGAAAAGTCAGATACGCAGTATTTT | CATSVTGEKSDTQYF
TRBJ2-3 | NA | TRBV7-9 | TRBD2 | TGTGCCAGCAGCCCCCGGCGGAGCGGGGGTTCAGATACGCAGTATTTT | CASSPRRSGGSDTQYF
TRBJ2-1 | few | TRBV10-2 | NA | TGCGCCACCGGGCCCACGGGTGGTGAGCAGTTCTTC | CATGPTGGEQFF
TRBJ2-1 | few | TRBV20-1 | NA | TGCAGTGCTAGAGACTTACGGGGGATTTACAATGAGCAGTTCTTC | CSARDLRGIYNEQFF
TRBJ1-6 | NA | TRBV4-2 | NA | TGTGCCAGCAGCCCGACCCGGGCAAAGCAGTATAATTCACCCCTCCACTTT | CASSPTRAKQYNSPLHF